A selection of T cell receptor beta chains follows, all from one sample in a study of CD8 T cells in Susac syndrome. TCRdb itself ran the immunoSEQ multiplex PCR reads through MiXCR, one entry per CDR3 protein. This sample has some 110,000 distinct CDR3 sequences, with around 92% found just once. Source material: CD4+ T cells from PBMCs. The source of these receptors is a human donor with multiple sclerosis. The CDR3 runs from the conserved cysteine through the conserved F or W. The D gene is left open where the match is weak. Rows give clone size only sometimes, using once, few, many, or a class for an expanded clone.

d_call,cdr3_length,v_call,j_call,clone_size,cdr3_nt,cdr3_aa
NA,16,TRBV3-1,TRBJ2-7,NA,TGTGCCTCCGGACTACACGGGTCTCGCAGCTCCTACGAGCAGTACTTC,CASGLHGSRSSYEQYF
NA,15,TRBV12-3/TRBV12-4,TRBJ2-7,once,TGTGCCAGCAGTTTCTTGGACGGCCCATCCTACGAGCAGTACTTC,CASSFLDGPSYEQYF
NA,17,TRBV4-2,TRBJ2-4,NA,TGTGCCAGCAGCCAAGAGGGGGACGGGACAGCCAAAAACATTCAGTACTTC,CASSQEGDGTAKNIQYF
TRBD2,20,TRBV10-3,TRBJ2-1,NA,TGTGCCATCAGTGACGCGGCTAGCGGGGGGCCTCGAAGCTCCTACAATGAGCAGTTCTTC,CAISDAASGGPRSSYNEQFF
NA,14,TRBV6-5,TRBJ2-5,NA,TGTGCCAGCAGTTACCCAGACCACCAAGAGACCCAGTACTTC,CASSYPDHQETQYF
NA,13,TRBV5-1,TRBJ2-7,NA,TGCGCCAGCAGCTTGACGGACAAATACGAGCAGTACTTC,CASSLTDKYEQYF
NA,14,TRBV7-7,TRBJ2-5,NA,TGTGCTAGCAGCTCATTGACGGGGACAGAGACCCAGTACTTC,CASSSLTGTETQYF
TRBD1,19,TRBV4-1,TRBJ1-2,NA,TGCGCCAGCAGCCATTTACAGGGGATAAGCCCGGGAGTAGTGAGTGGCTACACCTTC,CASSHLQGISPGVVSGYTF
NA,14,TRBV30,TRBJ1-5,NA,TGTGCCTGGAGTGTAGGGCAGATTAATCAGCCCCAGCATTTT,CAWSVGQINQPQHF
NA,14,TRBV5-1,TRBJ1-1,NA,TGCGCCAGCAGCTTGAGAGGGGTCGACAGGGAAGCTTTCTTT,CASSLRGVDREAFF
TRBD2,14,TRBV7-9,TRBJ2-1,once,TGTGCCAGCCGAAGACTAGCGGGGGTGAATGAGCAGTTCTTC,CASRRLAGVNEQFF
NA,16,TRBV7-9,TRBJ2-3,NA,TGTGCCAGCAGCGTAATTCCAGCGGGGACACCAGATACGCAGTATTTT,CASSVIPAGTPDTQYF
TRBD1,16,TRBV4-1,TRBJ2-4,NA,TGCGCCAGCAGCCCTCTAGGACAGGGGGCCTTCAACATTCAGTACTTC,CASSPLGQGAFNIQYF
NA,16,TRBV3-1,TRBJ2-5,once,TGTGCCAGCAGCCGTTCCCTTCTAGAGCCTCAAGAGACCCAGTACTTC,CASSRSLLEPQETQYF
NA,13,TRBV5-1,TRBJ2-3,once,TGCGCCAGCAGCTTGACCATCACAGATACGCAGTATTTT,CASSLTITDTQYF
TRBD2,16,TRBV14,TRBJ2-5,NA,TGTGCCAGCAGCCAAGCCGGACTAGCGGGGCAAGAGACCCAGTACTTC,CASSQAGLAGQETQYF
NA,14,TRBV13,TRBJ2-5,once,TGTGCCAGCAGAGTCGGGGTTAGGAGAGAGACCCAGTACTTC,CASRVGVRRETQYF
NA,12,TRBV29-1,TRBJ1-2,NA,TGCAGCGTTGGTGGCGGGAGCTATGGCTACACCTTC,CSVGGGSYGYTF
NA,15,TRBV7-6,TRBJ1-3,NA,TGTGCCAGCTCAACTCCCCAATTCTCTGGAAACACCATATATTTT,CASSTPQFSGNTIYF
NA,15,TRBV7-2,TRBJ2-3,NA,TGTGCCAGCAGCCCACAGGTTGGAGTCGCAGATACGCAGTATTTT,CASSPQVGVADTQYF
NA,17,TRBV19,TRBJ2-7,NA,TGTGCCAGTAGTATGTGGTTCGGTCTTCGGGAAACCCACGAGCAGTACTTC,CASSMWFGLRETHEQYF
NA,15,TRBV19,TRBJ2-3,NA,TGTGCCAGTAGCTCCTTGCAGGGGCCGCCAGATACGCAGTATTTT,CASSSLQGPPDTQYF
NA,19,TRBV6-4,TRBJ1-2,NA,TGTGCCAGCCCGCTTTTTAGGGGGGCGTCTGGAGAGGGGCCCTATGGCTACACCTTC,CASPLFRGASGEGPYGYTF
NA,15,TRBV7-9,TRBJ1-4,once,TGTGCCAGCAGCCCTCACAGGTCAACTAATGAAAAACTGTTTTTT,CASSPHRSTNEKLFF
NA,12,TRBV30,TRBJ1-1,NA,TGTGCCTGGAGCCCCGGGGACACTGAAGCTTTCTTT,CAWSPGDTEAFF
TRBD1,13,TRBV29-1,TRBJ2-7,few,TGCAGCGCCCAGACAGGGGGCTCCTACGAGCAGTACTTC,CSAQTGGSYEQYF
NA,13,TRBV30,TRBJ1-5,few,TGTGCCTGGAGTGGGGCATCCGATCAGCCCCAGCATTTT,CAWSGASDQPQHF
NA,14,TRBV6-5,TRBJ1-6,NA,TGTGCCAGCAGTTACTCGAACCGGGAGTCACCCCTCCACTTT,CASSYSNRESPLHF
TRBD2,16,TRBV3-1,TRBJ2-3,NA,TGTGCCAGCAGCCGTGGAAGACTAGCGTTAGGAGATACGCAGTATTTT,CASSRGRLALGDTQYF
TRBD1,17,TRBV9,TRBJ2-5,NA,TGTGCCAGCAGCTCGATGGGACAGATCGATTTCGGGGAGACCCAGTACTTC,CASSSMGQIDFGETQYF
NA,13,TRBV30,TRBJ1-2,NA,TGTGCCTGGAGTGGAGGGACCATCGGTGGCTACACCTTC,CAWSGGTIGGYTF
TRBD1,15,TRBV6-5,TRBJ2-5,NA,TGTGCCAGCAGTTACTCGACAGGGGAAGGGGAGACCCAGTACTTC,CASSYSTGEGETQYF
NA,14,TRBV3-1,TRBJ2-7,NA,TGTGCCAGCAGCCCCGTTTGGGGGTCCTACGAGCAGTACTTC,CASSPVWGSYEQYF
NA,15,TRBV6-1,TRBJ1-6,few,TGTGCCAGCAGCGTGGGGACGGTAGTAGGATCACCCCTCCACTTT,CASSVGTVVGSPLHF
NA,15,TRBV19,TRBJ1-1,NA,TGTGCCAGTAGTACCCAGGGACACCTGAACACTGAAGCTTTCTTT,CASSTQGHLNTEAFF
TRBD2,14,TRBV7-2,TRBJ2-5,NA,TGTGCCAGCAGCTTGGGACTAGCCCAAGAGACCCAGTACTTC,CASSLGLAQETQYF
TRBD1,16,TRBV6-1,TRBJ1-2,NA,TGTGCCAGCAGCCCTATAAACAGGGGACGGGACTATGGCTACACCTTC,CASSPINRGRDYGYTF
NA,16,TRBV20-1,TRBJ1-6,once,TGCAGTGCTAGAGTTACGGGCTCCGGGCGTAATTCACCCCTCCACTTT,CSARVTGSGRNSPLHF
TRBD1,14,TRBV7-9,TRBJ2-5,NA,TGTGCCAGCAGCAGATGGACAGGGGAGGAGACCCAGTACTTC,CASSRWTGEETQYF
NA,17,TRBV1,TRBJ1-5,NA,TGCACCAGCTACCTACTAGGGAAGGGCGTTAGCAATCAGCCCCAGCATTTT,CTSYLLGKGVSNQPQHF
TRBD2,15,TRBV5-6,TRBJ2-3,NA,TGTGCCAGCAGCTTGACTAGCGGGCGCACAGATACGCAGTATTTT,CASSLTSGRTDTQYF